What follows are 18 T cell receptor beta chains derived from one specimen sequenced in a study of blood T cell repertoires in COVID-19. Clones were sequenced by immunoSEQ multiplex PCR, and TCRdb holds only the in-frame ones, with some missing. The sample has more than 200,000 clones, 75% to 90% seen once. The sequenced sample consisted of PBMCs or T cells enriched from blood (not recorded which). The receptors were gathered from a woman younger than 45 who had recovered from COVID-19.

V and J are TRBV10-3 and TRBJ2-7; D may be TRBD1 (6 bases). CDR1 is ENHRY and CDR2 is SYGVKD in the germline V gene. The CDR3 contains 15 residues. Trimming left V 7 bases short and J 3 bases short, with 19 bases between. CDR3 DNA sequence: TGTGCCATCATATCGTCAGCCAGGGGAAGCTACGAGCAGTACTTC. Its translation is CAIISSARGSYEQYF.

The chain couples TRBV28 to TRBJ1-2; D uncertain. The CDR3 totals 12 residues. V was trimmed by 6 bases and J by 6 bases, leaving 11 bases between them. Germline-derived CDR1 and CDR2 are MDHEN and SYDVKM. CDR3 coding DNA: TGTGCCAGCAGCCATCTCTCTAATGGCTACACCTTC. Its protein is CASSHLSNGYTF.

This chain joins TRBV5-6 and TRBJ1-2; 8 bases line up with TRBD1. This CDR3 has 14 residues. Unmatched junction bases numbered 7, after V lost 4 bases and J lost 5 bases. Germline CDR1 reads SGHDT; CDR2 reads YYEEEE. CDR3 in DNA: TGTGCCAGCAGCCCCAACGGACAGGGATATGGCTACACCTTC. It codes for CASSPNGQGYGYTF.

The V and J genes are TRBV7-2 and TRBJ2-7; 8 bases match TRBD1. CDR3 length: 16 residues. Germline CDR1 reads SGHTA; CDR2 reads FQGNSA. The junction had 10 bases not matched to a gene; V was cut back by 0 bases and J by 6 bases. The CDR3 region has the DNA TGTGCCAGCAGCTTAGCATTACAGGGGGTTTGGAGCGAGCAGTACTTC. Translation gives CASSLALQGVWSEQYF.

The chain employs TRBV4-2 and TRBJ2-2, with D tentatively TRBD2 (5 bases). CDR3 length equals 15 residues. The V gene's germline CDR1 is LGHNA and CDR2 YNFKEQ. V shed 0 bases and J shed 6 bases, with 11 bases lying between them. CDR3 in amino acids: CASSQDRSRAGELFF. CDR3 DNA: TGTGCCAGCAGCCAAGATAGATCGAGGGCCGGGGAGCTGTTTTTT.

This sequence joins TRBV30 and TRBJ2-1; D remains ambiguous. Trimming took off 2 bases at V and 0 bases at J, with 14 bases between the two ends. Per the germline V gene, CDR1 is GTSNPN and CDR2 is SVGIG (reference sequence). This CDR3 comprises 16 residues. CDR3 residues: CAWSPQLPNSYNEQFF. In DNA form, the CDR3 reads TGTGCCTGGAGTCCTCAACTACCAAACTCCTACAATGAGCAGTTCTTC.

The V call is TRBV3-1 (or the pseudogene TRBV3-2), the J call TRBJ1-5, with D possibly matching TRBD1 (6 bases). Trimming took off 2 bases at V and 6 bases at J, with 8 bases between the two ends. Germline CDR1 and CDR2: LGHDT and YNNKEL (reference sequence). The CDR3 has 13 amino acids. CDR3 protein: CASSQQGGQPQHF. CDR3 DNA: TGTGCCAGCAGCCAACAAGGGGGTCAGCCCCAGCATTTT.

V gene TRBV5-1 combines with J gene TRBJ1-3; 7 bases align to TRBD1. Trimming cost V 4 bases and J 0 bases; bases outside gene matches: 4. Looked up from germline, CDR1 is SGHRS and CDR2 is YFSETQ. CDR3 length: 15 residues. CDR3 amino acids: CASSPGQNSGNTIYF. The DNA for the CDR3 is TGCGCCAGCAGCCCGGGACAGAACTCTGGAAACACCATATATTTT. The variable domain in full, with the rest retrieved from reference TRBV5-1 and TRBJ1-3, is KAGVTQTPRYLIKTRGQQVTLSCSPISGHRSVSWYQQTPGQGLQFLFEYFSETQRNKGNFPGRFSGRQFSNSRSEMNVSTLELGDSALYLCASSPGQNSGNTIYFGEGSWLTVV.

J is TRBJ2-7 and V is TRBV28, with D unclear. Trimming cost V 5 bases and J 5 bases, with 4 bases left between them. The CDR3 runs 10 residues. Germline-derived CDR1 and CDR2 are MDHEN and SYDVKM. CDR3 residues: CASSGHEQYF. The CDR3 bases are TGTGCCAGCAGTGGGCACGAGCAGTACTTC.

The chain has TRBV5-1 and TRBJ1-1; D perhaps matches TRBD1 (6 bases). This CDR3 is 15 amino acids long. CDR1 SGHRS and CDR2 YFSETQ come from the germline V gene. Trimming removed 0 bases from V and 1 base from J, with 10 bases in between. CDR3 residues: CASSLVPGQNTEAFF. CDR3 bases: TGCGCCAGCAGCTTGGTCCCGGGACAGAACACTGAAGCTTTCTTT.

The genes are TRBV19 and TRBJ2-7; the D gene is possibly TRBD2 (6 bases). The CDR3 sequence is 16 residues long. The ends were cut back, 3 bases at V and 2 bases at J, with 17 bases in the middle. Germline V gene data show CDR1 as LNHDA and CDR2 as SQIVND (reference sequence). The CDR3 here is CASSISGGLATYEQYF. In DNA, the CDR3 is TGTGCCAGTAGTATTAGTGGGGGACTCGCAACCTACGAGCAGTACTTC.

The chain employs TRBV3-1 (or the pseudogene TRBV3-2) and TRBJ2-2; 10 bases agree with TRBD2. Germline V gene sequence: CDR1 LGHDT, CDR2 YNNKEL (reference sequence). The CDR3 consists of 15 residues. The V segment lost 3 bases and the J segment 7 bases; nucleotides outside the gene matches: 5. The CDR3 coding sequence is TGTGCCAGCAGCCAGGGGACTAGCGTCGGCGGGGAGCTGTTTTTT. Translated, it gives CASSQGTSVGGELFF.

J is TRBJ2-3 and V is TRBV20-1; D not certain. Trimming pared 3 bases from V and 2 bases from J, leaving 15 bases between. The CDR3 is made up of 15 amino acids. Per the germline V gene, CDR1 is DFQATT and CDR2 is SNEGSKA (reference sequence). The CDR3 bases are TGCAGTGCTAGTTTTGGAGAGACCCTCACAGATACGCAGTATTTT. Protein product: CSASFGETLTDTQYF.

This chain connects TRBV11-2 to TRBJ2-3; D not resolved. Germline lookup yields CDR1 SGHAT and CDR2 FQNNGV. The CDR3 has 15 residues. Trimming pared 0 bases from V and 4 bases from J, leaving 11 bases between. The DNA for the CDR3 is TGTGCCAGCAGCTTAGATGGTAGAGAGTCAGATACGCAGTATTTT. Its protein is CASSLDGRESDTQYF.

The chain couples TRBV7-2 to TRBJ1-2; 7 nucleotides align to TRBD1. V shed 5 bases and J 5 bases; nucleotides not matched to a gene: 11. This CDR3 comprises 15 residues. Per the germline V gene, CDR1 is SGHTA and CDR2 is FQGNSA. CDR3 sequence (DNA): TGTGCCAGCAGCCCCCGAAGCGCAGGGGGGTATGGCTACACCTTC. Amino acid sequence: CASSPRSAGGYGYTF.

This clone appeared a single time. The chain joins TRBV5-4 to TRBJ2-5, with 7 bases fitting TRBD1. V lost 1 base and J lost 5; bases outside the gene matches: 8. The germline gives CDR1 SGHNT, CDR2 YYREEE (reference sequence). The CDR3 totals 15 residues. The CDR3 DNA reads TGTGCCAGCAGCTTGTTGCCAGGGGGAGAGGAGACCCAGTACTTC. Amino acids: CASSLLPGGEETQYF. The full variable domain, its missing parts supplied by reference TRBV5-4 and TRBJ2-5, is ETGVTQSPTHLIKTRGQQVTLRCSSQSGHNTVSWYQQALGQGPQFIFQYYREEENGRGNFPPRFSGLQFPNYSSELNVNALELDDSALYLCASSLLPGGEETQYFGPGTRLLVL.

The CDR3 protein is CASRGVGGNTEAFF. In nucleotides, the CDR3 is TGTGCCAGCCGCGGGGTCGGAGGGAACACTGAAGCTTTCTTT. The chain carries TRBV7-2 and TRBJ1-1; D is uncertain. This CDR3 has 14 amino acids. Trimming stripped 8 bases from V and 1 base from J, with 14 bases between. Germline V gene sequence: CDR1 SGHTA, CDR2 FQGNSA. The full variable domain, in which reference TRBV7-2 and TRBJ1-1 provide the parts outside the CDR3, is GAGVSQSPSNKVTEKGKDVELRCDPISGHTALYWYRQSLGQGLEFLIYFQGNSAPDKSGLPSDRFSAERTGGSVSTLTIQRTQQEDSAVYLCASRGVGGNTEAFFGQGTRLTVV.

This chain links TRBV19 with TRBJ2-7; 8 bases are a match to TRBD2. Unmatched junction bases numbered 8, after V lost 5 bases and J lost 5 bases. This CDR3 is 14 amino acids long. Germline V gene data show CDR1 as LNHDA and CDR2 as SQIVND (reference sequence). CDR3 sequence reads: CASSSPGLVNEQYF. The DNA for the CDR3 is TGTGCCAGTAGTTCCCCGGGACTAGTCAACGAGCAGTACTTC.